Listed below are T cell receptor beta chains from one sample, sequenced in a study of blood T cell repertoires in COVID-19. Some clones are missing from TCRdb's copy, which holds only in-frame ones; the method was immunoSEQ multiplex PCR. The sample includes more than 45,000 clones, approximately 90% of them seen just once. Sequenced input: peripheral blood. Receptor source: a man between 65 and 79 years old with acute or convalescent COVID-19. Both conserved end residues are part of each CDR3. Some rows have no size entry. The others give once, few or many, or a class for an expanded clone.

j_call: TRBJ1-1
clone_size: once
v_call: TRBV19
cdr3_aa: CASTPRDSGVYTEAFF

j_call: TRBJ1-1
clone_size: NA
v_call: TRBV29-1
cdr3_aa: CSVRKQRGGTEAFF

j_call: TRBJ2-2
clone_size: NA
v_call: TRBV11-3
cdr3_aa: CASSFDRENTGELFF

j_call: TRBJ1-2
clone_size: NA
v_call: TRBV11-2
cdr3_aa: CASSLMGQGTYGYTF

j_call: TRBJ2-1
clone_size: NA
v_call: TRBV15
cdr3_aa: CATSDRGYNEQFF

j_call: TRBJ2-3
clone_size: NA
v_call: TRBV11-3
cdr3_aa: CASSPWVSGVSTDTQYF

j_call: TRBJ1-1
clone_size: NA
v_call: TRBV5-1
cdr3_aa: CASSSGGMNTEAFF

j_call: TRBJ2-5
clone_size: NA
v_call: TRBV5-1
cdr3_aa: CASSQGQGGHGNRETQYF

j_call: TRBJ2-1
clone_size: NA
v_call: TRBV6-2/TRBV6-3
cdr3_aa: CASSDRDRGYNEQFF

j_call: TRBJ2-3
clone_size: NA
v_call: TRBV4-3
cdr3_aa: CASSQGLAGGLSTDTQYF

j_call: TRBJ2-1
clone_size: NA
v_call: TRBV2
cdr3_aa: CASSELAGGLGNEQFF

j_call: TRBJ2-2
clone_size: once
v_call: TRBV12-5
cdr3_aa: CASGSGQGLWELFF

j_call: TRBJ1-1
clone_size: NA
v_call: TRBV12-3/TRBV12-4
cdr3_aa: CASNGQVNTEAFF

j_call: TRBJ1-2
clone_size: NA
v_call: TRBV29-1
cdr3_aa: CSVGGRDRLNYGYTF

j_call: TRBJ2-3
clone_size: NA
v_call: TRBV24-1
cdr3_aa: CATSDGQGDTQYF

j_call: TRBJ2-1
clone_size: NA
v_call: TRBV6-4
cdr3_aa: CASSRDSYNEQFF

j_call: TRBJ1-1
clone_size: NA
v_call: TRBV5-4
cdr3_aa: CASSGDRVAEAFF

j_call: TRBJ2-1
clone_size: NA
v_call: TRBV4-1
cdr3_aa: CASSQDRTGPYNEQFF

j_call: TRBJ2-3
clone_size: NA
v_call: TRBV27
cdr3_aa: CASSSNTGGPPTDTQYF

j_call: TRBJ2-5
clone_size: NA
v_call: TRBV29-1
cdr3_aa: CSVDAGVETQYF

j_call: TRBJ1-4
clone_size: NA
v_call: TRBV5-1
cdr3_aa: CASRIRQGANEKLFF

j_call: TRBJ1-2
clone_size: NA
v_call: TRBV28
cdr3_aa: CASSFGQSNYGYTF

j_call: TRBJ1-5
clone_size: NA
v_call: TRBV6-2/TRBV6-3
cdr3_aa: CASSPTGMIRSNQPQHF

j_call: TRBJ2-3
clone_size: once
v_call: TRBV27
cdr3_aa: CASSLMGQGSTDTQYF

j_call: TRBJ2-7
clone_size: NA
v_call: TRBV7-8
cdr3_aa: CASSLREAYYEQYF

j_call: TRBJ2-5
clone_size: NA
v_call: TRBV3-1/TRBV3-2
cdr3_aa: CASSLVGTQYF

j_call: TRBJ1-2
clone_size: NA
v_call: TRBV6-5
cdr3_aa: CASSRGTGGASGYTF

j_call: TRBJ2-2
clone_size: NA
v_call: TRBV2
cdr3_aa: CASSAGGAGELFF

j_call: TRBJ2-2
clone_size: NA
v_call: TRBV29-1
cdr3_aa: CSGRSYTGELFF